The 18 T cell receptor beta chains reported below all come from one sample, sequenced in a study of OX40 agonist ivuxolimab in advanced cancers. Using immunoSEQ multiplex PCR, the repertoire was profiled, and TCRdb retains in-frame clones only, with some absent. The table has about 23,000 clones, roughly 80% seen once. The sample in question was CD4+ or CD8+ T cells sorted from blood, obtained in a trial of the OX40 agonist ivuxolimab. Receptor source: an adult with an advanced solid tumor such as melanoma, head and neck, liver or kidney cancer.

The chain links TRBV2 to TRBJ2-1; D is undetermined. The germline V gene encodes CDR1 SNHLY and CDR2 FYNNEI. This CDR3 has 13 residues. Trimming removed 7 bases at V and 4 bases at J, with 11 bases between. The DNA for the CDR3 is TGTGCCAGCAACGACGGAACTTACAATGAGCAGTTCTTC. It encodes CASNDGTYNEQFF.

CDR3 amino acids: CASSMGQASYNSPLHF. The CDR3 bases are TGTGCCAGCAGTATGGGACAGGCCTCCTATAATTCACCCCTCCACTTT. The chain links TRBV13 to TRBJ1-6; 8 bases agree with TRBD1. Trimming removed 6 bases from V and 0 bases from J; junction bases left unmatched: 4. Germline V gene lookup returns CDR1 PRHDT and CDR2 FYEKMQ (reference sequence). This CDR3 is 16 amino acids long.

The chain joins TRBV5-5 to TRBJ1-1; TRBD1 might be the D (5 bases). The V end was cut by 2 bases, the J end by 1 base, with 9 bases between. The germline V gene has CDR1 SGHKS and CDR2 YYEKEE (reference sequence). The CDR3 extends over 14 amino acids. The CDR3 sequence: CASSLVQANTEAFF. In DNA form, the CDR3 reads TGTGCCAGCAGCTTAGTACAGGCGAACACTGAAGCTTTCTTT.

The rearrangement joins TRBV14 to TRBJ1-2; D is unclear. Per germline, CDR1 SGHDN and CDR2 FVKESK. The CDR3 sequence is 13 residues long. V was shortened by 3 bases and J by 4 bases, with 9 bases between the two germline ends. For the CDR3, the DNA is TGTGCCAGCAGCCAGAAACCCCTCTATGGCTACACCTTC. Amino acids: CASSQKPLYGYTF.

The chain carries TRBV15 and TRBJ2-3, with D maybe TRBD1 (6 bases). V was cut by 4 bases and J by 4 bases, with 21 bases left in between. The CDR3 contains 17 residues. Germline V gives CDR1 LNHNV, CDR2 YYDKDF (reference sequence). CDR3 DNA sequence: TGTGCCACCAGCACACCCACCGGGACACAGAACGCAGATACGCAGTATTTT. Translated: CATSTPTGTQNADTQYF.

The chain recombines TRBV4-3 with TRBJ1-1; 9 positions match TRBD1. Germline CDR1 is LGHNA and CDR2 is YSLEER. J gave up 1 base and V 1 base, and 10 bases lay outside the gene matches. The CDR3 sequence is 18 residues long. The CDR3 DNA reads TGCGCCAGCAGCCAAGTTTGGGGGAGGACAGGGGCGAACACTGAAGCTTTCTTT. Translation: CASSQVWGRTGANTEAFF.

Of note for this clone: Relative to the germline gene, one junction end is altered; a read error may explain this. This CDR3 reads CASSLSGTSFEQYF. The DNA of the CDR3 is TGTGCCAGCAGTTTGTCCGGGACATCCTTCGAGCAGTACTTC. The chain recombines TRBV6-5 with TRBJ2-7, with a possible D match to TRBD1 (6 bases). The CDR3 runs 14 residues. Germline V gives CDR1 MNHEY, CDR2 SVGAGI.

The genes are TRBV4-1 and TRBJ1-5; the D is unclear. This CDR3 comprises 13 residues. Germline V gene sequence: CDR1 MGHRA, CDR2 YSYEKL. Between the trimmed V and J ends, which lost 1 base and 4 bases, there was a span of 5 bases. The CDR3 reads CASSQALNQPQHF. In nucleotides, the CDR3 is TGCGCCAGCAGCCAAGCTCTGAATCAGCCCCAGCATTTT.

This rearrangement joins TRBV25-1 to TRBJ2-5; TRBD2 is a possible D gene (7 bases). V was cut by 6 bases and J by 5 bases, with 13 bases left in between. This CDR3 contains 13 residues. CDR1 MGHDK and CDR2 SYGVNS come from the germline V gene. CDR3 amino acids: CASRRGLGETQYF. In DNA, the CDR3 is TGTGCCAGCAGGCGGGGGCTGGGGGAGACCCAGTACTTC.

The chain couples TRBV5-1 to TRBJ2-3, with D unresolved. Trimming cost V 3 bases and J 4 bases, with 15 bases left between them. Per the germline V gene, CDR1 is SGHRS and CDR2 is YFSETQ. The CDR3 consists of 15 residues. Here the CDR3 reads CASSSGYGFSDTQYF. The CDR3 nucleotides read TGCGCCAGCAGCTCGGGCTACGGGTTCTCAGATACGCAGTATTTT.

The V call is TRBV27, the J call TRBJ2-5; D is perhaps TRBD2 (5 bases). Germline V CDR1 and CDR2: MNHEY, SMNVEV (reference sequence). The V end was cut by 5 bases, the J end by 7 bases, with 14 bases between. CDR3 length equals 13 residues. For the CDR3, the DNA is TGTGCCAGCAGTATCCGGGATCGGGGGACCCAGTACTTC. Protein product: CASSIRDRGTQYF.

The J gene is TRBJ1-1, the V gene TRBV6-5, with D tentatively TRBD1 (5 bases). CDR1 is MNHEY, CDR2 SVGAGI, per germline. The germline V and J ends were trimmed by 3 bases and 4 bases, with 9 bases remaining between them. CDR3 length: 13 residues. The DNA for the CDR3 is TGTGCCAGCAGTTATGGCAGGGCCACTGAAGCTTTCTTT. It codes for CASSYGRATEAFF.

This sequence joins TRBV7-9 and TRBJ2-1; D gene unclear. V was shortened by 5 bases and J by 9 bases, with 11 bases between the two germline ends. This CDR3 has 12 amino acids. Germline lookup yields CDR1 SEHNR and CDR2 FQNEAQ (reference sequence). Here the CDR3 reads CASSGRRSEQFF. The CDR3, as DNA: TGTGCCAGCAGCGGGCGACGGAGTGAGCAGTTCTTC.

The chain recombines TRBV9 with TRBJ2-5; 8 bases agree with TRBD2. With V trimmed by 0 bases and J by 7 bases, 8 bases remained unmatched. Per germline, CDR1 SGDLS and CDR2 YYNGEE. This CDR3 region has 15 residues. CDR3 loop: CASSVGSGTRGTQYF. The CDR3 region has the DNA TGTGCCAGCAGCGTAGGATCCGGGACTAGGGGGACCCAGTACTTC.

This clone was recorded a few times. The chain has TRBV2 and TRBJ1-2; D is perhaps TRBD1 (5 bases). The V gene's germline CDR1 is SNHLY and CDR2 FYNNEI. This CDR3 spans 15 amino acids. V lost 2 bases, J lost 6 bases, and 16 bases lay in between. The CDR3 loop is CASSEYGTENNGYTF. The CDR3 nucleotides are TGTGCCAGCAGTGAATATGGGACGGAAAATAATGGCTACACCTTC.

The chain combines TRBV4-3 with TRBJ1-3, with D perhaps TRBD1 (5 bases). The length of the CDR3 is 17 residues. CDR1 and CDR2 from the germline V gene are LGHNA and YSLEER. Deletions cut 4 bases from V and 4 bases from J, with 20 bases between. In DNA form, the CDR3 reads TGCGCCAGCAGCCTTGGCACGGGGGTTTTTATAGGAAACACCATATATTTT. As protein: CASSLGTGVFIGNTIYF.

In this sample, this clone turned up once. The V and J genes are TRBV11-2 and TRBJ2-1, with D tentatively TRBD2 (6 bases). Germline-derived CDR1 and CDR2 are SGHAT and FQNNGV. CDR3 size: 13 residues. V gave up 6 bases and J gave up 12 bases, with 18 bases separating them. The CDR3: CASSLTTPGGQFF. The CDR3 DNA sequence: TGTGCCAGCAGTCTAACGACCCCCGGGGGGCAGTTCTTC.

V gene TRBV11-2 combines with J gene TRBJ2-7; 7 nucleotides match TRBD1. Germline CDR1 and CDR2: SGHAT and FQNNGV. The ends lost 0 bases at V and 1 base at J; junction bases unmatched: 3. This CDR3 region has 15 residues. CDR3 sequence reads: CASSLEAGGSYEQYF. The CDR3 coding sequence is TGTGCCAGCAGCTTAGAGGCAGGGGGATCCTACGAGCAGTACTTC.